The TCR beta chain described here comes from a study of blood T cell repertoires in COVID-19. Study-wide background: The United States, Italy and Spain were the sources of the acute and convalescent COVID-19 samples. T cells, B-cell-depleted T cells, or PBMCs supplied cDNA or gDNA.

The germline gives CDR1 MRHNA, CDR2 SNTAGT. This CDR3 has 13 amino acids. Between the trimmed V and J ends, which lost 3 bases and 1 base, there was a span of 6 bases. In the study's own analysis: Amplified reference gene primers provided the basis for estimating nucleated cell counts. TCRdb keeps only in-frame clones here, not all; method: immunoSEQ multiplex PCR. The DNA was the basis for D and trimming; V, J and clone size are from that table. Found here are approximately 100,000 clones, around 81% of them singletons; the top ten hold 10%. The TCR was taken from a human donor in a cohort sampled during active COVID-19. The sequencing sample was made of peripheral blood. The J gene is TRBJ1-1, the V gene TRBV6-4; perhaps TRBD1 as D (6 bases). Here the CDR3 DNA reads TGTGCCAGCAGTGAGACAGGGAACACTGAAGCTTTCTTT. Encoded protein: CASSETGNTEAFF.